The present T cell receptor beta chain was sequenced within a study of shared clonotypes between healthy human individuals. CDR1 SGHNT and CDR2 YYREEE come from the germline V gene (reference sequence). The CDR3 is 14 residues long. The V segment lost 6 bases and the J segment 4 bases; nucleotides outside the gene matches: 9. As originally analysed: ImmunoSEQ only sent back junction sequences with no quality scores, so filtering was done differently. TCRdb keeps only in-frame clones here, not all; method: immunoSEQ multiplex PCR. V and J calls and clone size are those listed in that table; D and trimming were worked out from the DNA. Of around 2.5 million clones in the sample, 93% were seen once.

The sequence was collected from a man aged 18 to 35 in good health. Some clones in this sample may be carry-over from other donors' samples. The rearrangement links TRBV5-4 to TRBJ1-2; 7 nucleotides agree with TRBD1. What was sequenced was naive CD4+ T cells from PBMCs. The subset is: CD45RA+ positively selected. The CDR3 coding sequence is TGTGCCAGCACCCAGCTTGCAGGGGGCTATGGCTACACCTTC. This encodes CASTQLAGGYGYTF.